Listed below are T cell receptor beta chains from one sample, sequenced in a study of T cells in Graves' hyperthyroidism and ophthalmopathy. Via MiXCR, TCRdb re-called the multiplex PCR reads, giving one row per CDR3 protein. The sample lists hundreds of thousands of distinct CDR3 sequences; 45% were seen once. The sequencing sample was made of peripheral blood or thyroid tissue (not recorded which). The receptors derive from an adult man with Graves' disease, either hyperthyroidism or ophthalmopathy (not recorded which). Both conserved end residues are part of each CDR3. Fields, in order: CDR3 protein, CDR3 DNA, D gene, clone size, J gene, V gene. A D gene is named only where the DNA matches it firmly. Only some rows state a clone size, as once, few, many or a class for expanded clones.

CDR3: CASSFSASGPYEQYF
DNA: TGTGCCAGCAGTTTCTCGGCTAGCGGACCCTACGAGCAGTACTTC
D: TRBD2
size: few
J: TRBJ2-7
V: TRBV7-3

CDR3: CASSYSSIRTPNEKLFF
DNA: TGTGCCAGCAGTTACTCTTCTATTCGGACACCTAATGAAAAACTGTTTTTT
D: NA
size: few
J: TRBJ1-4
V: TRBV6-5

CDR3: CASSDSGSPTQETQYF
DNA: TGCGCCAGCAGTGACTCAGGCAGCCCAACTCAAGAGACCCAGTACTTC
D: NA
size: many
J: TRBJ2-5
V: TRBV10-1

CDR3: CASSFRGQNQPQHF
DNA: TGTGCCAGCAGCTTTAGGGGCCAGAATCAGCCCCAGCATTTT
D: NA
size: few
J: TRBJ1-5
V: TRBV13

CDR3: CASADGGLAGGYEQYF
DNA: TGTGCCAGCGCCGACGGAGGACTAGCGGGGGGCTACGAGCAGTACTTC
D: TRBD2
size: NA
J: TRBJ2-7
V: TRBV2

CDR3: CASSQAEGAGPAYEQYF
DNA: TGTGCCAGCAGCCAAGCTGAGGGGGCGGGTCCAGCCTACGAGCAGTACTTC
D: TRBD1
size: NA
J: TRBJ2-7
V: TRBV12-3/TRBV12-4

CDR3: CASSASGPVAEKLFF
DNA: TGTGCCAGCAGCGCATCAGGACCCGTCGCCGAAAAACTGTTTTTT
D: NA
size: NA
J: TRBJ1-4
V: TRBV7-9

CDR3: CASTRDALRGEKLFF
DNA: TGTGCCAGCACCCGGGACGCTCTTAGGGGCGAAAAACTGTTTTTT
D: NA
size: many
J: TRBJ1-4
V: TRBV2

CDR3: CASRSGSLVGQPQHF
DNA: TGCGCCAGCAGATCAGGGTCATTAGTCGGTCAGCCCCAGCATTTT
D: NA
size: NA
J: TRBJ1-5
V: TRBV10-1

CDR3: CASSRSRTGLYGYTF
DNA: TGTGCCAGCAGTCGATCAAGGACAGGACTCTATGGCTACACCTTC
D: NA
size: once
J: TRBJ1-2
V: TRBV5-2

CDR3: CASSEGLVLREQYF
DNA: TGTGCCAGCAGTGAGGGACTAGTCCTTCGCGAGCAGTACTTC
D: TRBD2
size: NA
J: TRBJ2-7
V: TRBV6-5

CDR3: CASSTPDMNTEAFF
DNA: TGTGCCAGTAGTACCCCCGACATGAACACTGAAGCTTTCTTT
D: NA
size: NA
J: TRBJ1-1
V: TRBV19

CDR3: CSVKSGNTIYF
DNA: TGCAGCGTAAAATCTGGAAACACCATATATTTT
D: NA
size: many
J: TRBJ1-3
V: TRBV29-1

CDR3: CSVQGETQYF
DNA: TGCAGCGTTCAAGGGGAGACCCAGTACTTC
D: NA
size: NA
J: TRBJ2-5
V: TRBV29-1

CDR3: CSVEAEMNTEAFF
DNA: TGCAGCGTTGAAGCGGAGATGAACACTGAAGCTTTCTTT
D: NA
size: NA
J: TRBJ1-1
V: TRBV29-1

CDR3: CATSMKGDGYTF
DNA: TGTGCCACCAGCATGAAGGGGGATGGCTACACCTTC
D: NA
size: NA
J: TRBJ1-2
V: TRBV15

CDR3: CASSPLQGRPSAYEQYF
DNA: TGTGCCAGCAGTCCCCTCCAGGGCCGGCCTTCCGCCTACGAGCAGTACTTC
D: NA
size: NA
J: TRBJ2-7
V: TRBV7-9

CDR3: CASILIQGSPLHF
DNA: TGTGCCAGCATTCTTATTCAGGGCTCACCCCTCCACTTT
D: NA
size: NA
J: TRBJ1-6
V: TRBV2

CDR3: CASSLGESDSPLHF
DNA: TGTGCCAGCAGCTTAGGGGAGTCGGATTCACCCCTCCACTTT
D: NA
size: many
J: TRBJ1-6
V: TRBV7-8

CDR3: CASSLGFGGLNTEAFF
DNA: TGTGCCAGCAGCTTAGGATTTGGAGGGTTGAACACTGAAGCTTTCTTT
D: NA
size: NA
J: TRBJ1-1
V: TRBV7-2

CDR3: CSVGGIGSYEQYF
DNA: TGCAGCGTTGGGGGGATTGGGTCCTACGAGCAGTACTTC
D: NA
size: few
J: TRBJ2-7
V: TRBV29-1

CDR3: CASSYSAAGNGYTF
DNA: TGTGCCAGCAGTTACTCCGCGGCAGGGAATGGCTACACCTTC
D: NA
size: few
J: TRBJ1-2
V: TRBV2

CDR3: CSARSERYEQYF
DNA: TGCAGTGCTAGATCGGAGCGCTACGAGCAGTACTTC
D: NA
size: many
J: TRBJ2-7
V: TRBV20-1

CDR3: CASRPTSGSRTGELFF
DNA: TGTGCCAGCAGACCAACTAGCGGGAGTCGAACCGGGGAGCTGTTTTTT
D: TRBD2
size: many
J: TRBJ2-2
V: TRBV2

CDR3: CASANRGRPQHF
DNA: TGTGCTAGTGCGAACAGGGGCAGGCCCCAGCATTTT
D: TRBD1
size: NA
J: TRBJ1-5
V: TRBV12-5

CDR3: CASSLFIGGQGDEKLFF
DNA: TGTGCCAGCAGCCTTTTCATAGGGGGCCAAGGAGATGAAAAACTGTTTTTT
D: TRBD1
size: many
J: TRBJ1-4
V: TRBV7-2

CDR3: CSAIPRDGIYQPQHF
DNA: TGCAGTGCTATACCCCGGGACGGAATTTATCAGCCCCAGCATTTT
D: NA
size: NA
J: TRBJ1-5
V: TRBV20-1

CDR3: CASRNGQLNTEAFF
DNA: TGTGCCAGCAGGAACGGACAGCTGAACACTGAAGCTTTCTTT
D: NA
size: many
J: TRBJ1-1
V: TRBV2

CDR3: CAIRGDRVTEAFF
DNA: TGTGCCATCAGGGGGGACAGGGTCACTGAAGCTTTCTTT
D: TRBD1
size: many
J: TRBJ1-1
V: TRBV10-3

CDR3: CAWSGGQRKDYGYTF
DNA: TGTGCCTGGAGCGGCGGGCAGCGCAAGGACTATGGCTACACCTTC
D: NA
size: NA
J: TRBJ1-2
V: TRBV19

CDR3: CASSPTSRANYGYTF
DNA: TGTGCCAGCAGTCCAACATCACGGGCGAACTATGGCTACACCTTC
D: NA
size: many
J: TRBJ1-2
V: TRBV2

CDR3: CASSLELDRGEAFF
DNA: TGCGCCAGCAGCTTGGAATTGGACAGGGGTGAAGCTTTCTTT
D: TRBD1
size: few
J: TRBJ1-1
V: TRBV5-1

CDR3: CASTRTGNSYEQYF
DNA: TGTGCCAGTACTCGGACAGGGAATTCCTACGAGCAGTACTTC
D: TRBD1
size: many
J: TRBJ2-7
V: TRBV19